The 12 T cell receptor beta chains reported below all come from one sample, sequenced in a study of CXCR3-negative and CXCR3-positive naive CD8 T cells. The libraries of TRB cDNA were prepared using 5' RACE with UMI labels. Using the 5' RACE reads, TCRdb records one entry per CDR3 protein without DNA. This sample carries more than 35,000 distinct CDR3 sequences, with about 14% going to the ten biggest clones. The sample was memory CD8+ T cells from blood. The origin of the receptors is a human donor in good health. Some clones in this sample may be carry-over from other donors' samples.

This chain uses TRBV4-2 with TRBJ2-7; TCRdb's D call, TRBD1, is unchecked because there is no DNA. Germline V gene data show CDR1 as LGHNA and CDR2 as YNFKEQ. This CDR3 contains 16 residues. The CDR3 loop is CASSQDWPGGSYEQYF.

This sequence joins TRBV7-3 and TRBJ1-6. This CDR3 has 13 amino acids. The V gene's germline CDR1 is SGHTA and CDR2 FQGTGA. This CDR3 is CASSGPANSPLHF.

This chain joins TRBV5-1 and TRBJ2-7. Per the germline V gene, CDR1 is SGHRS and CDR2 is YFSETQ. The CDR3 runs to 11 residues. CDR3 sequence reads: CASSSGGEQYF.

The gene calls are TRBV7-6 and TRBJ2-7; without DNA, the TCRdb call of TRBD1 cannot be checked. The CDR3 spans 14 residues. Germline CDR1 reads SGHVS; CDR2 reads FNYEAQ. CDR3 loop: CASSTGGAYYEQYF.

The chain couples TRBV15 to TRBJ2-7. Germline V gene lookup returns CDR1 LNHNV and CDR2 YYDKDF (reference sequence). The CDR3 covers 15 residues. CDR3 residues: CATSSMTGAPYEQYF.

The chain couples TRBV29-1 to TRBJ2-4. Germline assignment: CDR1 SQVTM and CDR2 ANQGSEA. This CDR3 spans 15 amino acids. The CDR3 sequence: CSALSVSLAKNIQYF.

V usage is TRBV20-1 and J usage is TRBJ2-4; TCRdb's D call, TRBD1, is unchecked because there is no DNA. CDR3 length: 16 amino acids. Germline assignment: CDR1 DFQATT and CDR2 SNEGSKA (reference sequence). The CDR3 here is CSAKPGTGERANIQYF.

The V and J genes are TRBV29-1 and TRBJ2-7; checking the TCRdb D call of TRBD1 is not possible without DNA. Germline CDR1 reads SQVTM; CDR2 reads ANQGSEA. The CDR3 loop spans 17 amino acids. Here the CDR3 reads CSVEGKSGTDNSYEQYF.

The CDR3 protein is CASSQGQGASSYEQYF. This rearrangement joins TRBV14 to TRBJ2-7; there is no DNA to check the TCRdb D call of TRBD1. The CDR3 spans 16 residues. CDR1 SGHDN and CDR2 FVKESK come from the germline V gene.

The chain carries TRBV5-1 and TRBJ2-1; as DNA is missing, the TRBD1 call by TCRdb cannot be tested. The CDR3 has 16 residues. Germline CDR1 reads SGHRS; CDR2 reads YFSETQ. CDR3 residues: CASSLAPPPSYNEQFF.

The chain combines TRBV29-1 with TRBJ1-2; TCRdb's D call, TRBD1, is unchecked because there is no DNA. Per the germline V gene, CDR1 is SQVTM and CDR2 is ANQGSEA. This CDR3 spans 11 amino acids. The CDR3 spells CSVGDSRGYTF.

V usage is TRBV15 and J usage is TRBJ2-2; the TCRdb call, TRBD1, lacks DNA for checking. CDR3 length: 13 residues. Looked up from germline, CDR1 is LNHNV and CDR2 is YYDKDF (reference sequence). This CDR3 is CATSREQGGELFF.